Listed below are T cell receptor beta chains from one sample, sequenced in a study of shared clonotypes between healthy human individuals. This table comes from immunoSEQ multiplex PCR, and its TCRdb copy is limited to in-frame clones, with some not included. The sample lists roughly 2 million clones; roughly 95% were seen once. The sample taken for sequencing was naive CD4+ T cells sorted from blood. These receptors all stem from a man aged 18 to 30 in good health. Each CDR3 is given with its conserved first and last residue. A D gene is named only where the DNA matches it firmly. Not every row has a clone size; where given, it reads once, few, many or a size class.

TRBD1	TRBV6-1	TRBJ2-7	NA	CASSDLDRTNSYEQYF	TGTGCCAGCAGTGACCTGGACAGGACAAACTCCTACGAGCAGTACTTC
NA	TRBV10-3	TRBJ2-2	NA	CATARIWTGNTGELFF	TGTGCCACCGCGAGAATCTGGACGGGGAACACCGGGGAGCTGTTTTTT
NA	TRBV28	TRBJ1-2	NA	CASSYGDNYGYTF	TGTGCCAGCAGTTATGGGGACAACTATGGCTACACCTTC
NA	TRBV14	TRBJ2-7	NA	CASSQRSRYEQYF	TGTGCCAGCAGCCAGCGGAGCCGTTACGAGCAGTACTTC
NA	TRBV6-4	TRBJ1-2	once	CASSDSPGLGYTF	TGTGCCAGCAGTGACTCGCCGGGTCTTGGCTACACCTTC
NA	TRBV10-1	TRBJ2-3	NA	CASRKDPTDTQYF	TGCGCCAGCAGGAAGGATCCCACAGATACGCAGTATTTT
NA	TRBV6-6	TRBJ1-2	NA	CASSYRETVYGYTF	TGTGCCAGCAGTTACCGCGAGACAGTCTATGGCTACACCTTC
TRBD1	TRBV9	TRBJ2-5	NA	CASSPRTGTETQYF	TGTGCCAGCAGCCCTCGGACAGGGACGGAGACCCAGTACTTC
NA	TRBV7-9	TRBJ2-1	NA	CASSFRGGSYNEQFF	TGTGCCAGCAGCTTCAGAGGCGGATCCTACAATGAGCAGTTCTTC
NA	TRBV11-2	TRBJ1-1	NA	CASSMGLLLETEAFF	TGTGCCAGCAGCATGGGACTATTGCTTGAAACTGAAGCTTTCTTT
TRBD2	TRBV28	TRBJ2-7	NA	CASSPAGGGLGNEQYF	TGTGCCAGCAGTCCCGCCGGGGGGGGCCTTGGTAACGAGCAGTACTTC
NA	TRBV7-3	TRBJ2-1	NA	CASSSLGGYNEQFF	TGTGCCAGCAGCAGTCTCGGGGGCTACAATGAGCAGTTCTTC
TRBD1	TRBV30	TRBJ1-4	NA	CAWSGDSPQAKLFF	TGTGCCTGGAGCGGGGACAGCCCACAGGCAAAACTGTTTTTT
NA	TRBV7-2	TRBJ1-5	NA	CASSLEVPKPQHF	TGTGCCAGCAGCTTAGAGGTACCGAAGCCCCAGCATTTT
NA	TRBV5-1	TRBJ2-5	NA	CASSLGVSKQTQYF	TGCGCCAGCAGCTTGGGAGTCTCCAAGCAGACCCAGTACTTC
TRBD2	TRBV11-2	TRBJ2-1	NA	CASSLGGGRSYNEQFF	TGTGCCAGCAGCTTAGGCGGGGGGAGATCCTACAATGAGCAGTTCTTC
NA	TRBV15	TRBJ1-5	NA	CATSGGHLSNQPQHF	TGTGCCACCAGCGGAGGACACCTTAGCAATCAGCCCCAGCATTTT
NA	TRBV6-1	TRBJ1-5	NA	CASSLNQPQHF	TGTGCCAGCAGTTTGAATCAGCCCCAGCATTTT
NA	TRBV2	TRBJ1-1	NA	CASSADGLNTEAFF	TGTGCCAGCAGTGCGGACGGACTGAACACTGAAGCTTTCTTT
TRBD1	TRBV28	TRBJ2-5	NA	CASSFRTGKETQYF	TGTGCCAGCAGTTTTCGGACAGGAAAAGAGACCCAGTACTTC
TRBD2	TRBV10-2	TRBJ2-1	NA	CASSEGLAAYNEQFF	TGCGCCAGCAGTGAGGGACTAGCGGCATACAATGAGCAGTTCTTC
NA	TRBV2	TRBJ2-2	NA	CASSEGTLPTGELFF	TGTGCCAGCAGTGAAGGGACACTTCCGACCGGGGAGCTGTTTTTT
NA	TRBV6-1	TRBJ1-5	NA	CASSEATRRLNQPQHF	TGTGCCAGCAGTGAAGCCACAAGGAGGCTCAATCAGCCCCAGCATTTT